This TCR beta chain was obtained from a study of blood T cell repertoires in COVID-19. Across the study: The United States, Italy and Spain were the sources of the acute and convalescent COVID-19 samples. The analysed material was cDNA or gDNA that came from T cells, B-cell-depleted T cells, or PBMCs.

Data came from immunoSEQ multiplex PCR; TCRdb stores just in-frame clones and leaves some out. The repertoire includes about 94,000 clones, 80% to 85% of them detected once, and roughly 6.3% sits in the top ten. Trimming left V 2 bases short and J 5 bases short, with 18 bases between. The length of the CDR3 is 15 residues. Germline CDR1 is GTSNPN and CDR2 is SVGIG (reference sequence). J is TRBJ1-1 and V is TRBV30, with D possibly being TRBD1 (5 bases). The sample consisted of peripheral blood. The clonotype comes from a man between 60 and 75 years old with acute or convalescent COVID-19. For the CDR3, the DNA is TGTGCCTGGAGTAAGAGACAGTCCCTCGGGACTGAAGCTTTCTTT. It codes for CAWSKRQSLGTEAFF.